This is a list of T cell receptor beta chains from one sample in a study of blood T cell repertoires in COVID-19. Sequencing used immunoSEQ multiplex PCR; TCRdb keeps in-frame clones, though not all of them. The table has 310,000 or so clones, roughly 86% seen once. Sequencing was performed on peripheral blood. The receptor set was obtained from a man in his sixties or seventies with acute or convalescent COVID-19. Each CDR3 is given without its conserved first and last residue. A D gene is named only where the DNA matches it firmly.

D: TRBD1
V: TRBV23-1
CDR3: ASSQPDRVLRTEAF

D: .
V: TRBV28
CDR3: ASSFLNLNTEAF

D: .
V: TRBV9
CDR3: ASSETGSSFGEQY

D: TRBD1
V: TRBV29-1
CDR3: SARGQWFYEQY

D: .
V: TRBV11-2
CDR3: ASSPTNTGELF

D: .
V: TRBV21-1
CDR3: ASSKAGRAIVPQH

D: TRBD2
V: TRBV6-6
CDR3: ASSTYASGNEGEQY

D: .
V: TRBV7-9
CDR3: ASSPFPGSDEKLF

D: .
V: TRBV3-1/TRBV3-2
CDR3: ASSPPPNQPQH

D: .
V: TRBV5-8
CDR3: ASSQRQVGEKLF

D: TRBD1
V: TRBV5-1
CDR3: ASSPGQAVPRLF

D: TRBD1
V: TRBV4-1
CDR3: ASSQAGQSNEKLF

D: .
V: TRBV6-5
CDR3: ASSPGGGSEKLF

D: TRBD1
V: TRBV24-1
CDR3: ATSDAGTDYEQY

D: .
V: TRBV6-1
CDR3: ASSDFRGSGHLAKNIQY

D: TRBD2
V: TRBV28
CDR3: ASTLPSGGSPYEQY

D: .
V: TRBV18
CDR3: ASSPVSEPGGELF

D: .
V: TRBV14
CDR3: ASSQDWTADVNSPLH

D: TRBD1
V: TRBV5-1
CDR3: ASSFSGTGQGEQY

D: TRBD1
V: TRBV9
CDR3: ASSVRTGVGNTIY

D: TRBD2
V: TRBV15
CDR3: ATSRGGTSGIVYEQY

D: .
V: TRBV5-4
CDR3: ASSWAASTDTQY

D: .
V: TRBV18
CDR3: ASSPGSGRNSPLH

D: .
V: TRBV11-3
CDR3: ASSSRENEQF

D: .
V: TRBV4-2
CDR3: ASSQESRTNEKLF

D: TRBD2
V: TRBV28
CDR3: ASSLLAAAGGRGETQY

D: .
V: TRBV20-1
CDR3: SVIRGGEQF

D: .
V: TRBV7-9
CDR3: ASSFPLPNTGELF

D: .
V: TRBV7-2
CDR3: ASSSQDNQPQH

D: .
V: TRBV6-4
CDR3: ASSNNGFGNSPLH

D: .
V: TRBV5-6
CDR3: ASTFGTSNEKLF

D: TRBD2
V: TRBV6-2/TRBV6-3
CDR3: ASSYSTSGGETQY

D: TRBD2
V: TRBV5-4
CDR3: ASTGSGGSSYNEQF

D: .
V: TRBV7-9
CDR3: ASSPGGKNIQY

D: .
V: TRBV3-1/TRBV3-2
CDR3: ASSQVLNGYT

D: .
V: TRBV7-9
CDR3: ASSIGGNSPLH